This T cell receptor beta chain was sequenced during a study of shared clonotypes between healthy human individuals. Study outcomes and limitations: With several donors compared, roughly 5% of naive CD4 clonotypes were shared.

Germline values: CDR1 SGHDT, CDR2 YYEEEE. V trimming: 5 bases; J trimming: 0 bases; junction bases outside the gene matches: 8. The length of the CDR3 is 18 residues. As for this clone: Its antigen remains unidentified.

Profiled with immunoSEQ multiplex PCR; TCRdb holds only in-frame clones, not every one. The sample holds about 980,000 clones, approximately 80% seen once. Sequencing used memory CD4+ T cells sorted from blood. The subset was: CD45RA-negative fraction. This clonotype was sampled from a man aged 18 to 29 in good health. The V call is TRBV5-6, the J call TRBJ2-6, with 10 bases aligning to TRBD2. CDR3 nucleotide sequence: TGTGCCAGCAGTGCTAGCGGGGGCCAAAGCTCTGGGGCCAACGTCCTGACTTTC. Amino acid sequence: CASSASGGQSSGANVLTF.